The present T cell receptor (beta chain) was sequenced within a study of blood T cell repertoires in COVID-19. Study overall: Researchers got acute and convalescent COVID-19 samples from the United States, Italy and Spain. T cells, B-cell-depleted T cells, or PBMCs supplied cDNA or gDNA.

Authors' analysis steps: Reference gene primer amplification in the assay estimated nucleated cell counts. Libraries were prepared by immunoSEQ multiplex PCR; TCRdb keeps only in-frame clonotypes and omits some of them. That table supplies the V and J calls and clone size; D and trimming were determined from the DNA. The table lists 200,000 to 300,000 clones, approximately 82% of them singletons. Germline lookup yields CDR1 LNHNV and CDR2 YYDKDF (reference sequence). The CDR3 contains 14 residues. Deletions cut 0 bases from V and 6 bases from J, with 11 bases between. This TCR was recovered from a man younger than 45 who had recovered from COVID-19. What was sequenced was peripheral blood. V usage is TRBV15 and J usage is TRBJ1-1, with D unresolved. The CDR3 spells CATSRDLESAEAFF. The CDR3 nucleotides read TGTGCCACCAGCAGAGATTTAGAGAGTGCTGAAGCTTTCTTT.